Listed below are T cell receptor beta chains from one sample, sequenced in a study of blood T cells in healthy people across ages. MiXCR was run by TCRdb on the 5' RACE reads, yielding one entry per CDR3 protein. The sample shows hundreds of thousands of distinct CDR3 sequences, over 40% of them seen only once. Sequenced: blood. The source of these receptors is a woman aged 80 or over in good health. Both conserved end residues are part of each CDR3. A D gene is named only where the DNA matches it firmly. Clone size is shown for a subset of rows, as once, few, many or a class of expanded clone.

J | size | length | V | D | CDR3 | DNA
TRBJ2-2 | . | 14 | TRBV29-1 | . | CSAGDGQFTGELFF | TGCAGCGCGGGAGACGGACAGTTCACCGGGGAGCTGTTTTTT
TRBJ2-7 | many | 12 | TRBV7-8 | . | CATKPDSGEQYF | TGTGCCACCAAACCTGACAGCGGTGAGCAGTACTTC
TRBJ2-3 | many | 17 | TRBV29-1 | TRBD2 | CSPRRGLAGKSTDTQYF | TGCAGCCCGCGCAGGGGACTAGCGGGGAAAAGCACAGATACGCAGTATTTT
TRBJ2-1 | . | 13 | TRBV7-9 | . | CASSLASSGGEFF | TGTGCCAGCAGCCTAGCCTCGTCAGGCGGAGAGTTCTTC
TRBJ2-7 | . | 13 | TRBV7-8 | . | CASSLISRDLPYF | TGTGCCAGCAGCTTAATATCCCGGGACTTACCGTACTTC
TRBJ2-2 | few | 16 | TRBV24-1 | . | CATSDGTPLNTGELFF | TGTGCCACCAGTGATGGGACGCCCTTGAACACCGGGGAGCTGTTTTTT
TRBJ2-1 | . | 13 | TRBV10-3 | . | CATQIGTPNEQFF | TGTGCCACTCAGATTGGGACGCCCAATGAGCAGTTCTTC
TRBJ1-2 | . | 15 | TRBV20-1 | TRBD1 | CSARDLPGQVAGYTF | TGCAGTGCTAGAGACCTTCCGGGACAGGTAGCTGGCTACACCTTC
TRBJ2-5 | . | 15 | TRBV25-1 | . | CASSEGLTVKETQYF | TGTGCCAGCAGTGAAGGGCTGACGGTTAAAGAGACCCAGTACTTC
TRBJ2-1 | many | 18 | TRBV7-2 | TRBD2 | CASSLEISGGGAYNEQFF | TGTGCCAGCAGCTTAGAAATTTCGGGCGGGGGGGCATACAATGAGCAGTTCTTC
TRBJ2-7 | many | 14 | TRBV5-5 | . | CASSLLGGSNEQYF | TGTGCCAGCAGCTTGCTCGGGGGTTCGAACGAGCAGTACTTC
TRBJ2-7 | . | 13 | TRBV2 | . | CASQMDTVGEQYF | TGTGCCAGCCAAATGGACACGGTCGGCGAGCAGTACTTC
TRBJ2-7 | few | 17 | TRBV27 | TRBD2 | CASSSSLAGVIYNEQYF | TGTGCCAGCAGTTCATCATTAGCGGGAGTGATATACAATGAGCAGTACTTC
TRBJ2-7 | . | 18 | TRBV6-5 | . | CASTTTQWAVSSYNEQYF | TGTGCCAGCACTACGACCCAGTGGGCTGTTAGCTCCTACAATGAGCAGTACTTC
TRBJ1-5 | many | 14 | TRBV20-1 | . | CSARDFRLNQPQHF | TGCAGTGCTAGAGATTTTAGGTTAAATCAGCCCCAGCATTTT
TRBJ2-1 | . | 16 | TRBV7-9 | TRBD1 | CASSSRDRGEGNEQFF | TGTGCCAGCAGCTCCCGGGACAGGGGCGAGGGTAATGAGCAGTTCTTC
TRBJ1-2 | many | 14 | TRBV13 | . | CASSSWGRVYGYTF | TGTGCCAGCAGCTCGTGGGGGCGAGTTTATGGCTACACCTTC
TRBJ2-5 | once | 16 | TRBV6-5 | TRBD1 | CASSYGFLRGQETQYF | TGTGCCAGCAGTTATGGTTTTCTAAGGGGACAGGAGACCCAGTACTTC
TRBJ2-1 | many | 15 | TRBV12-3/TRBV12-4 | TRBD2 | CASSPGIAGVTEQFF | TGTGCCAGCAGCCCTGGAATAGCGGGAGTTACTGAGCAGTTCTTC
TRBJ2-1 | . | 15 | TRBV5-1 | . | CASSLPGTPYNEQFF | TGCGCCAGCAGCTTGCCCGGGACACCCTACAATGAGCAGTTCTTC
TRBJ2-2 | . | 14 | TRBV7-3 | . | CASSLGVDTGELFF | TGTGCCAGCAGCTTGGGCGTTGACACCGGGGAGCTGTTTTTT
TRBJ1-1 | many | 13 | TRBV5-1 | . | CASSSLQGTEAFF | TGCGCCAGCAGCTCATTACAGGGCACTGAAGCTTTCTTT
TRBJ2-1 | few | 13 | TRBV27 | . | CASSLAVYNEQFF | TGTGCCAGCAGTTTGGCAGTTTACAATGAGCAGTTCTTC
TRBJ2-2 | . | 15 | TRBV5-1 | TRBD1 | CASSLTGQHTGELFF | TGCGCCAGCAGCTTGACGGGACAGCACACCGGGGAGCTGTTTTTT
TRBJ2-3 | few | 14 | TRBV7-2 | . | CASSPAKGGDTQYF | TGTGCCAGCAGCCCAGCAAAGGGTGGGGATACGCAGTATTTT
TRBJ2-5 | many | 14 | TRBV24-1 | . | CATSSSRVQETQYF | TGTGCCACCAGTTCAAGCAGGGTCCAAGAGACCCAGTACTTC
TRBJ1-2 | . | 15 | TRBV4-3 | . | CASRRQIAGNYGYTF | TGCGCCAGCAGAAGGCAAATCGCAGGAAACTATGGCTACACCTTC
TRBJ2-5 | once | 14 | TRBV19 | . | CASSSLARGETQYF | TGTGCCAGTAGTTCCCTAGCCAGGGGAGAGACCCAGTACTTC
TRBJ2-3 | . | 15 | TRBV4-1 | . | CASSQGSPGPDTQYF | TGCGCCAGCAGCCAAGGTTCCCCCGGGCCAGATACGCAGTATTTT
TRBJ2-7 | . | 16 | TRBV2 | TRBD1 | CASREGPGQGGYEQYF | TGTGCCAGCCGTGAAGGCCCGGGACAGGGTGGGTACGAGCAGTACTTC
TRBJ2-3 | many | 13 | TRBV7-9 | . | CASSPGSADTQYF | TGTGCCAGCTCACCAGGGAGCGCAGATACGCAGTATTTT
TRBJ2-7 | many | 13 | TRBV29-1 | TRBD2 | CSVVAAGVGEQYF | TGCAGCGTTGTAGCAGCGGGAGTGGGGGAGCAGTACTTC
TRBJ2-7 | . | 12 | TRBV3-1 | . | CASSVRANEQYF | TGTGCCAGCAGTGTTCGGGCCAACGAGCAGTACTTC
TRBJ2-1 | many | 15 | TRBV5-1 | . | CASSLGFGGDNEQFF | TGCGCCAGCAGCTTGGGTTTCGGCGGGGACAATGAGCAGTTCTTC
TRBJ1-5 | few | 14 | TRBV4-1 | . | CASSQTQGNQPQHF | TGCGCCAGCAGCCAAACACAGGGAAATCAGCCCCAGCATTTT
TRBJ2-1 | many | 12 | TRBV6-1 | . | CASRDTYNEQFF | TGTGCCAGCCGGGACACTTACAATGAGCAGTTCTTC
TRBJ1-2 | few | 13 | TRBV28 | . | CASSLGGDHGYTF | TGTGCCAGCAGTCTCGGGGGGGACCATGGCTACACCTTC
TRBJ2-3 | . | 13 | TRBV20-1 | . | CSADSRGADTQYF | TGCAGTGCTGACTCAAGGGGCGCAGATACGCAGTATTTT
TRBJ1-5 | . | 15 | TRBV6-1 | . | CASSFFGLSNQPQHF | TGTGCCAGCAGCTTCTTCGGGCTTAGCAATCAGCCCCAGCATTTT
TRBJ2-1 | . | 13 | TRBV4-1 | . | CASSPQSWNEQFF | TGCGCCAGCAGCCCCCAGTCGTGGAATGAGCAGTTCTTC
TRBJ2-7 | . | 13 | TRBV20-1 | TRBD2 | CSAAAGGLYEQYF | TGCAGTGCTGCAGCGGGGGGGCTCTACGAGCAGTACTTC
TRBJ2-5 | . | 15 | TRBV12-3/TRBV12-4 | TRBD1 | CASSRLTGELETQYF | TGTGCCAGCAGTCGCCTCACAGGGGAACTAGAGACCCAGTACTTC
TRBJ2-1 | many | 11 | TRBV20-1 | . | CSARDRGQQFF | TGCAGTGCTAGAGATCGGGGACAGCAGTTCTTC
TRBJ2-1 | many | 15 | TRBV5-1 | . | CASSLIQSAYNEQFF | TGCGCCAGCAGCTTGATTCAGTCCGCCTACAATGAGCAGTTCTTC
TRBJ1-1 | . | 13 | TRBV20-1 | . | CSARVPGGSEAFF | TGCAGTGCTAGAGTCCCTGGGGGGTCTGAAGCTTTCTTT
TRBJ1-5 | . | 15 | TRBV27 | . | CASTTAGENTQPQHF | TGTGCCAGCACTACCGCTGGGGAAAACACACAGCCCCAGCATTTT
TRBJ1-1 | few | 14 | TRBV4-1 | . | CASSQGALNTEAFF | TGCGCCAGCAGCCAGGGGGCCTTGAACACTGAAGCTTTCTTT
TRBJ1-2 | . | 14 | TRBV18 | TRBD1 | CASSPPQGEGGYTF | TGTGCCAGCTCACCGCCACAGGGGGAAGGAGGCTACACCTTC
TRBJ2-2 | . | 17 | TRBV10-3 | . | CAISESRGTAHTGELFF | TGTGCCATCAGTGAGTCGAGAGGAACGGCTCACACCGGGGAGCTGTTTTTT
TRBJ2-7 | . | 15 | TRBV5-1 | . | CASSPVPDGDYEQYF | TGCGCCAGCAGCCCGGTCCCGGACGGAGACTACGAGCAGTACTTC
TRBJ1-5 | few | 15 | TRBV7-2 | . | CASSLSRLTNQPQHF | TGTGCCAGCAGCTTATCCCGACTTACTAATCAGCCCCAGCATTTT
TRBJ2-5 | many | 13 | TRBV7-9 | . | CASRGGMLETQYF | TGTGCCAGCAGGGGTGGTATGTTGGAGACCCAGTACTTC
TRBJ2-1 | . | 14 | TRBV15 | TRBD2 | CATRLAVSYNEQFF | TGTGCCACCAGACTAGCGGTATCATACAATGAGCAGTTCTTC
TRBJ2-7 | . | 14 | TRBV6-6 | TRBD1 | CASSYPGQSYEQYF | TGTGCCAGCAGTTATCCGGGACAGTCCTACGAGCAGTACTTC
TRBJ2-5 | . | 13 | TRBV10-3 | . | CASADSYEETQYF | TGTGCCTCCGCGGACAGCTATGAAGAGACCCAGTACTTC
TRBJ1-4 | few | 14 | TRBV2 | . | CASSEQGTNEKLFF | TGTGCCAGCAGCGAACAGGGAACTAATGAAAAACTGTTTTTT
TRBJ2-2 | . | 18 | TRBV5-1 | TRBD2 | CASSPDVGLAELTGELFF | TGCGCCAGCAGCCCGGATGTGGGACTAGCAGAACTCACCGGGGAGCTGTTTTTT
TRBJ2-5 | . | 12 | TRBV9 | . | CASSVVGETQYF | TGTGCCAGCAGCGTTGTGGGAGAGACCCAGTACTTC
TRBJ2-5 | once | 15 | TRBV3-1 | TRBD1 | CASSPWTGVRETQYF | TGTGCCAGCAGCCCGTGGACAGGGGTTAGGGAGACCCAGTACTTC